Listed below are T cell receptor beta chains from one sample, sequenced in a study of blood T cells in healthy people across ages. In TCRdb, the 5' RACE reads were re-called with MiXCR into one record per CDR3 protein. The sample records 1.5 million to 2 million distinct CDR3 sequences, about 30% being singletons. Sequencing used blood. The receptors originated from a young woman in good health. Each CDR3 is given with its conserved first and last residue. Each record gives: J gene, D gene, V gene, clone size, CDR3 protein, CDR3 DNA. D genes are given only for firm matches. Only some rows state a clone size, as once, few, many or a class for expanded clones.

j_gene: TRBJ2-1; d_gene: NA; v_gene: TRBV7-2; abundance: few; CDR3aa: CASRKDSSSYNEQFF; CDR3nt: TGTGCCAGCAGGAAGGACTCGAGCTCCTACAATGAGCAGTTCTTC
j_gene: TRBJ2-1; d_gene: NA; v_gene: TRBV7-2; abundance: NA; CDR3aa: CASSPPGTNEQFF; CDR3nt: TGTGCCAGCAGCCCCCCCGGGACAAATGAGCAGTTCTTC
j_gene: TRBJ2-2; d_gene: NA; v_gene: TRBV7-2; abundance: few; CDR3aa: CASSLRRLSPGELFF; CDR3nt: TGTGCCAGCAGCCTTCGTAGGCTTTCCCCCGGGGAGCTGTTTTTT
j_gene: TRBJ2-4; d_gene: NA; v_gene: TRBV28; abundance: NA; CDR3aa: CASSSPDTLIQYF; CDR3nt: TGTGCCAGCAGTTCTCCCGACACTTTGATTCAGTACTTC
j_gene: TRBJ2-7; d_gene: NA; v_gene: TRBV7-9; abundance: few; CDR3aa: CASSLTGLTSYEQYF; CDR3nt: TGTGCCAGCAGCTTAACCGGTCTGACCTCCTACGAGCAGTACTTC
j_gene: TRBJ1-2; d_gene: TRBD1; v_gene: TRBV19; abundance: NA; CDR3aa: CASSIVTGDGYTF; CDR3nt: TGTGCCAGTAGTATTGTGACAGGGGATGGCTACACCTTC
j_gene: TRBJ2-1; d_gene: NA; v_gene: TRBV9; abundance: few; CDR3aa: CASSDVDNEQFF; CDR3nt: TGTGCCAGCAGCGACGTGGACAATGAGCAGTTCTTC
j_gene: TRBJ2-7; d_gene: NA; v_gene: TRBV7-2; abundance: few; CDR3aa: CASSLWASGSTYEQYF; CDR3nt: TGTGCCAGCAGCTTATGGGCGAGTGGGTCAACCTACGAGCAGTACTTC
j_gene: TRBJ1-2; d_gene: TRBD1; v_gene: TRBV5-1; abundance: NA; CDR3aa: CASSPYLDREKGYGYTF; CDR3nt: TGCGCCAGCAGCCCCTACTTGGACAGGGAAAAAGGCTATGGCTACACCTTC
j_gene: TRBJ2-3; d_gene: NA; v_gene: TRBV7-3; abundance: many; CDR3aa: CASSPVKGRTDTQYF; CDR3nt: TGTGCCAGCAGCCCGGTGAAGGGAAGGACAGATACGCAGTATTTT
j_gene: TRBJ2-7; d_gene: NA; v_gene: TRBV20-1; abundance: many; CDR3aa: CSARDPAGNYEQYF; CDR3nt: TGCAGTGCTAGAGATCCCGCAGGGAACTACGAGCAGTACTTC
j_gene: TRBJ2-7; d_gene: NA; v_gene: TRBV7-2; abundance: NA; CDR3aa: CASIRYIQGTYEQYF; CDR3nt: TGTGCCAGCATTCGTTATATACAGGGTACCTACGAGCAGTACTTC
j_gene: TRBJ2-1; d_gene: NA; v_gene: TRBV7-3; abundance: NA; CDR3aa: CASSLTPLGARGEQFF; CDR3nt: TGTGCCAGCAGCTTAACTCCCCTCGGGGCGAGGGGTGAGCAGTTCTTC
j_gene: TRBJ1-2; d_gene: NA; v_gene: TRBV29-1; abundance: NA; CDR3aa: CSVSSGGAVGGGYTF; CDR3nt: TGCAGCGTTTCTTCCGGGGGCGCAGTTGGAGGGGGCTACACCTTC
j_gene: TRBJ2-5; d_gene: NA; v_gene: TRBV5-1; abundance: NA; CDR3aa: CASSARGALQETQYF; CDR3nt: TGCGCCAGCAGCGCCAGGGGAGCTCTCCAAGAGACCCAGTACTTC
j_gene: TRBJ2-7; d_gene: NA; v_gene: TRBV4-3; abundance: few; CDR3aa: CASSQDRTLRFYEQYF; CDR3nt: TGCGCCAGCAGCCAAGACAGGACACTACGTTTCTACGAGCAGTACTTC
j_gene: TRBJ1-1; d_gene: NA; v_gene: TRBV29-1; abundance: few; CDR3aa: CSVEDSGKMNTEAFF; CDR3nt: TGCAGCGTTGAAGACTCGGGAAAAATGAACACTGAAGCTTTCTTT
j_gene: TRBJ2-5; d_gene: NA; v_gene: TRBV5-1; abundance: few; CDR3aa: CASSFQGMRETQYF; CDR3nt: TGCGCCAGCAGCTTTCAGGGGATGAGGGAGACCCAGTACTTC
j_gene: TRBJ1-6; d_gene: NA; v_gene: TRBV20-1; abundance: NA; CDR3aa: CSARDPVLGGNSPLHF; CDR3nt: TGTAGTGCTAGAGACCCGGTTTTAGGTGGGAATTCACCCCTCCACTTT